The clone carrying this T cell receptor beta chain has just one count. The germline gives CDR1 WSHSY, CDR2 SAAADI. This CDR3 is 15 amino acids long. V lost 2 bases, J lost 1 base, and 9 bases lay in between. One Seattle source followed patients from active infection through their disease course. Assay: immunoSEQ multiplex PCR; the TCRdb copy retains only in-frame clones and omits some. The sample comprises fewer than 200,000 clones, roughly 82% of which are singletons, and 7% rests with the top ten. This sample was included in a study of blood T cell repertoires in COVID-19. What was sequenced was peripheral blood. The receptor comes from a woman aged 40 to 50 with COVID-19, enrolled during active disease. V is TRBV10-2 and J is TRBJ1-5, with a possible D match to TRBD1 (5 bases). CDR3 sequence reads: CASSEGALSNQPQHF. The CDR3 DNA reads as TGCGCCAGCAGTGAGGGGGCGCTGAGCAATCAGCCCCAGCATTTT.